This TCR beta chain was captured in a study of blood T cell repertoires in COVID-19. Study as a whole: The United States, Italy and Spain supplied acute and convalescent COVID-19 samples. The cDNA or gDNA used as material had been derived from T cells, B-cell-depleted T cells, or PBMCs.

Per the original data handling: For nucleated cells, counts were estimated from reference gene primer amplification. TCRdb keeps only in-frame clones here, not all; method: immunoSEQ multiplex PCR. The DNA gave D and trimming, while V, J and clone size come from that table. The data contain over 45,000 clones, about 81% of them seen just once; the ten biggest clones take up about 4.4%. CDR1 and CDR2 (germline): MGHDK, SYGVNS. The CDR3 spans 12 residues. V shed 11 bases and J shed 0 bases, with 10 bases lying between them. This clone was seen once. Material for sequencing was peripheral blood. The clonotype comes from a middle-aged man with active COVID-19. This chain connects TRBV25-1 to TRBJ1-2; D uncertain. CDR3 DNA: TGTGCCGTAAGGACTACTAACTATGGCTACACCTTC. Protein: CAVRTTNYGYTF.